This T cell receptor (beta chain) was recovered during a study of T cell repertoires in cytomegalovirus infection. Study-wide background: In public TCR beta signatures, there were indications of both CMV infection and matching HLA type.

As regards this clonotype: Its antigen is unidentified.

TCRdb ran MiXCR on the reads and lists one entry per CDR3 protein. The sample has around 770,000 distinct CDR3 sequences, roughly 28% seen once; the top ten hold around 13%. Germline V gives CDR1 MRHNA, CDR2 SNTAGT. The V end lost 0 bases, the J end lost 7 bases, and 12 bases lay between the germline ends. CDR3 length equals 14 residues. This chain uses TRBV6-4 with TRBJ1-1, with a tentative D call TRBD1 (5 bases). The specimen was cultured CD8+ T cells from PBMCs, collected from culture after CMV antigen stimulation. This TCR derives from a human donor in good health (CMV status not recorded). Some clones in this sample may be carry-over from other donors' samples. The CDR3 nucleotides read TGTGCCAGCAGTGACTCGAGCGGGGCTGGTGAAGCTTTCTTT. Its protein is CASSDSSGAGEAFF.